This T cell receptor (beta chain) was documented in a study of cytomegalovirus exposure and HLA in healthy donors listed by TCRdb under 2017. Background on the whole study: According to a later analysis, one platform produced both the roughly 110 validation repertoires and the 720 or so repertoires of the first cohort. The study combined high-throughput TCR immunosequencing, statistical association of individual TCRs with disease status, and machine learning to predict cytomegalovirus infection status. The study aimed to test whether cataloging public T cell receptors could reveal signatures of past pathogen exposure. Besides the first cohort of under 700 subjects, a separate validation cohort made up of around 120 different subjects was used.

Results and caveats for the whole study, not just this receptor: Most TCR sequences were seen in very few donors, while some public TCRs were found in many individuals. The classifier was reported to diagnose cytomegalovirus status with high specificity and sensitivity in both the original and validation cohorts. Subsequent analysis determined that TCRs grouped into clusters in the first cohort also showed a tendency toward co-occurrence across the 120 or so validation repertoires, and approximately 93% of cluster scores exceeded 0. In vitro tests confirmed that three of the cytomegalovirus-associated TCR beta chains recognize cytomegalovirus antigens. The study listed 170 or so TCR beta chains as associated with cytomegalovirus. A later analysis had no HLA typing for the validation cohort, so co-occurrence there was scored across all 110 or so repertoires. The authors suggested that the approach could potentially be generalized to other disease states and immunological phenotypes.

Including cysteine and phenylalanine, the CDR3 has 17 amino acids. Only the CDR3 portion is preserved as DNA: 51 bases, with reading frame beginning at the first base. Germline trimming: 6 bases from V, 8 bases from J; junction bases outside gene matches: 15. For CDR1 and CDR2, the germline V gene lists SGHTA and FQGTGA. In the case of this clone: Its antigen is not yet known. Base qualities are missing; no much larger clone stands one base away.

The donors were included in the validation cohort of approximately 120 subjects, a group kept apart from the approximately 650-subject first cohort. Libraries came from the immunoSEQ multiplex PCR assay. As for how the authors treated the data: To diagnose cytomegalovirus status from the catalog of TCR beta chain sequences, a statistical classification framework was built. TCRdb retrieved this table from immuneACCESS and kept in-frame rearrangements only. Not all clones are present; in checked studies, unresolved V genes account for under half, and no reason is known for the remainder. That table gives V, J and clone size, and the DNA gave D and trimming. The sample includes over 200,000 clones, with about 91% observed a single time. Of the sample, about 2.7% is held by the ten largest clones.

Sequencing was performed on PBMCs. The V gene is TRBV7-3 and the J gene is TRBJ2-1, with 11 bases matching TRBD2. The receptor was derived from a woman under 30 in good health and CMV-seronegative. The encoded CDR3 is CASSLKVAGGAGHEQFF. The nucleotide sequence reads as follows: TGTGCCAGCAGTTTGAAAGTAGCGGGGGGGGCGGGCCATGAGCAGTTCTTC.